This is a list of T cell receptor beta chains from one sample in a study of blood T cell repertoires in COVID-19. Clones were read by immunoSEQ multiplex PCR, and TCRdb kept only the in-frame ones, dropping some. Here the sample spans just over 95,000 clones, about 81% being singletons. The sample consisted of peripheral blood. The receptors here all came from a man aged 55 to 70 with acute or convalescent COVID-19. The CDR3 runs from the conserved cysteine through the conserved F or W. A D gene is named only where the DNA matches it firmly. Clone size is given for some rows only: seen once, a few or many times, or a class if the clone is expanded.

V gene	clone size	D gene	J gene	CDR3 protein	CDR3 DNA
TRBV15	.	.	TRBJ2-5	CATDWQGGETQYF	TGTGCCACCGATTGGCAGGGTGGAGAGACCCAGTACTTC
TRBV30	.	TRBD1	TRBJ1-3	CAWRDRGPRGNTIYF	TGTGCCTGGAGGGACAGGGGGCCTCGGGGAAACACCATATATTTT
TRBV9	.	TRBD1	TRBJ2-1	CASGQGTGAYNEQFF	TGTGCCAGCGGACAAGGGACAGGGGCCTACAATGAGCAGTTCTTC
TRBV19	.	.	TRBJ2-6	CASSISRAGANVLTF	TGTGCCAGTAGTATAAGCCGGGCTGGGGCCAACGTCCTGACTTTC
TRBV6-1	.	TRBD1	TRBJ1-3	CASSETGNPGNTIYF	TGTGCCAGCAGTGAGACAGGGAATCCTGGAAACACCATATATTTT
TRBV5-1	.	.	TRBJ1-5	CASSLWAEQPQHF	TGCGCCAGCAGCTTGTGGGCAGAACAGCCCCAGCATTTT
TRBV5-1	.	.	TRBJ2-4	CASSGEQGSKNIQYF	TGCGCCAGCAGCGGAGAACAGGGATCCAAAAACATTCAGTACTTC
TRBV7-9	.	TRBD1	TRBJ1-5	CASSFGQGKNQPQHF	TGTGCCAGCAGCTTTGGACAGGGTAAAAATCAGCCCCAGCATTTT
TRBV6-5	.	TRBD2	TRBJ2-1	CASSFTRLAQLQFF	TGTGCCAGCAGTTTCACCAGACTAGCCCAGCTACAGTTCTTC
TRBV11-2	.	TRBD2	TRBJ2-7	CASSLGAGGSYEQYF	TGTGCCAGCAGCTTAGGAGCGGGGGGGTCCTACGAGCAGTACTTC
TRBV6-5	few	.	TRBJ2-5	CASTPQVQETQYF	TGTGCCAGCACCCCACAAGTCCAAGAGACCCAGTACTTC
TRBV7-9	.	TRBD1	TRBJ1-2	CASSARQGHYGYTF	TGTGCCAGCAGCGCCCGACAGGGTCACTATGGCTACACCTTC
TRBV3-1/TRBV3-2	.	TRBD1	TRBJ2-1	CASSQGQLHNEQFF	TGTGCCAGCAGCCAGGGACAGTTACACAATGAGCAGTTCTTC
TRBV18	.	.	TRBJ2-1	CASSPPLGGGPGNEQFF	TGTGCCAGCTCACCACCGCTTGGCGGGGGCCCGGGAAATGAGCAGTTCTTC
TRBV7-9	.	TRBD2	TRBJ2-5	CASQVRERQETQYF	TGTGCCAGCCAGGTGCGGGAGAGGCAAGAGACCCAGTACTTC
TRBV5-1	.	.	TRBJ1-1	CASSLGGSYTEAFF	TGCGCCAGCAGCTTGGGAGGATCATACACTGAAGCTTTCTTT
TRBV10-2	.	.	TRBJ2-5	CASSVEETQYF	TGCGCCAGCAGTGTCGAGGAGACCCAGTACTTC
TRBV19	.	.	TRBJ1-6	CASSQTISPLHF	TGTGCCAGTAGTCAAACAATTTCACCCCTCCACTTT
TRBV9	.	.	TRBJ2-2	CASTSGHSQTGELFF	TGTGCCAGCACCTCGGGACACTCTCAGACCGGGGAGCTGTTTTTT
TRBV6-1	many	TRBD1	TRBJ1-1	CASSEGRRQGAEAFF	TGTGCCAGCAGTGAAGGTAGGAGACAGGGGGCTGAAGCTTTCTTT
TRBV2	.	.	TRBJ1-5	CASGMGASNQPQHF	TGTGCCAGCGGCATGGGGGCTAGCAATCAGCCCCAGCATTTT
TRBV27	.	TRBD1	TRBJ1-4	CASRDPGQGWEKLFF	TGTGCCAGCAGAGATCCGGGACAGGGCTGGGAAAAACTGTTTTTT
TRBV19	.	.	TRBJ2-4	CASSIPAGGLNIQYF	TGTGCCAGTAGTATCCCGGCCGGAGGTCTTAACATTCAGTACTTC
TRBV7-8	.	TRBD1	TRBJ2-3	CASSQGAEDTQYF	TGTGCCAGCAGCCAGGGGGCTGAAGATACGCAGTATTTT
TRBV7-2	.	TRBD1	TRBJ1-1	CASSLGPSGGQGEAFF	TGTGCCAGCAGCTTAGGCCCTTCAGGGGGGCAGGGTGAAGCTTTCTTT
TRBV5-1	.	TRBD2	TRBJ2-5	CASSLAIAGGQETQYF	TGCGCCAGCAGCTTGGCCATAGCGGGGGGCCAAGAGACCCAGTACTTC
TRBV5-6	.	.	TRBJ2-2	CASSDFGRAANTGELFF	TGTGCCAGCAGCGACTTTGGCAGGGCGGCCAACACCGGGGAGCTGTTTTTT
TRBV18	.	TRBD1	TRBJ1-1	CASSERGQGPEAFF	TGTGCCAGCTCAGAGAGGGGACAGGGGCCTGAAGCTTTCTTT
TRBV6-5	.	.	TRBJ2-1	CASSSRGGFYEQFF	TGTGCCAGCAGCTCCCGGGGAGGTTTCTATGAGCAGTTCTTC
TRBV2	.	.	TRBJ1-2	CASSAESGDGYTF	TGTGCCAGCAGTGCAGAGTCGGGAGACGGCTACACCTTC
TRBV6-5	.	TRBD1	TRBJ1-1	CASKRTGGANTEAFF	TGTGCCAGCAAAAGGACAGGGGGGGCGAACACTGAAGCTTTCTTT
TRBV11-2	.	.	TRBJ2-3	CASSLDPSDTQYF	TGTGCCAGCAGCTTAGACCCCTCAGATACGCAGTATTTT
TRBV12-3/TRBV12-4	.	.	TRBJ2-3	CASSPPLVTQYF	TGTGCCAGCAGCCCCCCTCTAGTTACGCAGTATTTT
TRBV13	once	TRBD1	TRBJ1-1	CASSFRGKNTEAFF	TGTGCCAGCAGCTTCAGGGGGAAGAACACTGAAGCTTTCTTT
TRBV11-3	.	TRBD2	TRBJ2-2	CASSRGFTSGGIVELFF	TGTGCCAGCAGCCGGGGATTTACTAGCGGGGGGATTGTGGAGCTGTTTTTT
TRBV7-9	.	.	TRBJ1-2	CASSHTIHSNYGYTF	TGTGCCAGCAGCCATACCATACATTCTAACTATGGCTACACCTTC
TRBV3-1/TRBV3-2	once	.	TRBJ1-1	CASSHEEGIGAFF	TGTGCCAGCAGCCATGAGGAGGGGATTGGCGCTTTCTTT
TRBV7-3	.	.	TRBJ2-6	CASSLGGTGANVLTF	TGTGCCAGCAGCTTGGGGGGTACTGGGGCCAACGTCCTGACTTTC
TRBV27	once	TRBD1	TRBJ1-6	CASSPDREGSPLHF	TGTGCCAGCAGTCCCGACAGGGAAGGCTCACCCCTCCACTTT
TRBV12-3/TRBV12-4	.	TRBD1	TRBJ1-2	CASSFRGSYTF	TGTGCCAGCAGTTTCAGGGGGAGCTACACCTTC
TRBV27	.	TRBD2	TRBJ2-3	CATRIDLAGDTDTQYF	TGTGCCACCAGAATCGATTTAGCGGGGGACACAGATACGCAGTATTTT
TRBV3-1/TRBV3-2	.	.	TRBJ1-1	CASSRARVGGRTEAFF	TGTGCCAGCAGCCGCGCCCGGGTGGGGGGGAGGACTGAAGCTTTCTTT
TRBV5-6	.	.	TRBJ2-7	CASSLEQAEQYF	TGTGCCAGCAGCTTGGAACAGGCAGAGCAGTACTTC
TRBV5-8	few	TRBD2	TRBJ2-3	CASSPRTSGTTRTDTQYF	TGTGCCAGCAGCCCCAGGACTAGCGGGACTACCCGCACAGATACGCAGTATTTT
TRBV2	once	TRBD1	TRBJ1-4	CASIPDRVNEKLFF	TGTGCCAGCATCCCGGACAGGGTTAATGAAAAACTGTTTTTT
TRBV29-1	.	TRBD2	TRBJ2-5	CSVGTSGGVETQYF	TGCAGCGTGGGGACTAGCGGGGGTGTGGAGACCCAGTACTTC
TRBV11-2	once	TRBD1	TRBJ2-3	CASRPQFGTGFNTQYF	TGTGCCAGCAGACCACAATTTGGGACAGGGTTCAATACGCAGTATTTT
TRBV24-1	.	.	TRBJ2-5	CATSGEVQETQYF	TGTGCCACCAGCGGGGAGGTTCAAGAGACCCAGTACTTC
TRBV6-5	.	TRBD1	TRBJ1-5	CASSPGGSNQPQHF	TGTGCCAGCAGTCCAGGGGGCAGCAATCAGCCCCAGCATTTT
TRBV19	.	TRBD2	TRBJ2-3	CASSWGGLATDTQYF	TGTGCCAGTAGCTGGGGGGGACTAGCTACAGATACGCAGTATTTT
TRBV7-9	.	.	TRBJ2-2	CASRRGSNTGELFF	TGTGCCAGCAGAAGGGGATCGAACACCGGGGAGCTGTTTTTT